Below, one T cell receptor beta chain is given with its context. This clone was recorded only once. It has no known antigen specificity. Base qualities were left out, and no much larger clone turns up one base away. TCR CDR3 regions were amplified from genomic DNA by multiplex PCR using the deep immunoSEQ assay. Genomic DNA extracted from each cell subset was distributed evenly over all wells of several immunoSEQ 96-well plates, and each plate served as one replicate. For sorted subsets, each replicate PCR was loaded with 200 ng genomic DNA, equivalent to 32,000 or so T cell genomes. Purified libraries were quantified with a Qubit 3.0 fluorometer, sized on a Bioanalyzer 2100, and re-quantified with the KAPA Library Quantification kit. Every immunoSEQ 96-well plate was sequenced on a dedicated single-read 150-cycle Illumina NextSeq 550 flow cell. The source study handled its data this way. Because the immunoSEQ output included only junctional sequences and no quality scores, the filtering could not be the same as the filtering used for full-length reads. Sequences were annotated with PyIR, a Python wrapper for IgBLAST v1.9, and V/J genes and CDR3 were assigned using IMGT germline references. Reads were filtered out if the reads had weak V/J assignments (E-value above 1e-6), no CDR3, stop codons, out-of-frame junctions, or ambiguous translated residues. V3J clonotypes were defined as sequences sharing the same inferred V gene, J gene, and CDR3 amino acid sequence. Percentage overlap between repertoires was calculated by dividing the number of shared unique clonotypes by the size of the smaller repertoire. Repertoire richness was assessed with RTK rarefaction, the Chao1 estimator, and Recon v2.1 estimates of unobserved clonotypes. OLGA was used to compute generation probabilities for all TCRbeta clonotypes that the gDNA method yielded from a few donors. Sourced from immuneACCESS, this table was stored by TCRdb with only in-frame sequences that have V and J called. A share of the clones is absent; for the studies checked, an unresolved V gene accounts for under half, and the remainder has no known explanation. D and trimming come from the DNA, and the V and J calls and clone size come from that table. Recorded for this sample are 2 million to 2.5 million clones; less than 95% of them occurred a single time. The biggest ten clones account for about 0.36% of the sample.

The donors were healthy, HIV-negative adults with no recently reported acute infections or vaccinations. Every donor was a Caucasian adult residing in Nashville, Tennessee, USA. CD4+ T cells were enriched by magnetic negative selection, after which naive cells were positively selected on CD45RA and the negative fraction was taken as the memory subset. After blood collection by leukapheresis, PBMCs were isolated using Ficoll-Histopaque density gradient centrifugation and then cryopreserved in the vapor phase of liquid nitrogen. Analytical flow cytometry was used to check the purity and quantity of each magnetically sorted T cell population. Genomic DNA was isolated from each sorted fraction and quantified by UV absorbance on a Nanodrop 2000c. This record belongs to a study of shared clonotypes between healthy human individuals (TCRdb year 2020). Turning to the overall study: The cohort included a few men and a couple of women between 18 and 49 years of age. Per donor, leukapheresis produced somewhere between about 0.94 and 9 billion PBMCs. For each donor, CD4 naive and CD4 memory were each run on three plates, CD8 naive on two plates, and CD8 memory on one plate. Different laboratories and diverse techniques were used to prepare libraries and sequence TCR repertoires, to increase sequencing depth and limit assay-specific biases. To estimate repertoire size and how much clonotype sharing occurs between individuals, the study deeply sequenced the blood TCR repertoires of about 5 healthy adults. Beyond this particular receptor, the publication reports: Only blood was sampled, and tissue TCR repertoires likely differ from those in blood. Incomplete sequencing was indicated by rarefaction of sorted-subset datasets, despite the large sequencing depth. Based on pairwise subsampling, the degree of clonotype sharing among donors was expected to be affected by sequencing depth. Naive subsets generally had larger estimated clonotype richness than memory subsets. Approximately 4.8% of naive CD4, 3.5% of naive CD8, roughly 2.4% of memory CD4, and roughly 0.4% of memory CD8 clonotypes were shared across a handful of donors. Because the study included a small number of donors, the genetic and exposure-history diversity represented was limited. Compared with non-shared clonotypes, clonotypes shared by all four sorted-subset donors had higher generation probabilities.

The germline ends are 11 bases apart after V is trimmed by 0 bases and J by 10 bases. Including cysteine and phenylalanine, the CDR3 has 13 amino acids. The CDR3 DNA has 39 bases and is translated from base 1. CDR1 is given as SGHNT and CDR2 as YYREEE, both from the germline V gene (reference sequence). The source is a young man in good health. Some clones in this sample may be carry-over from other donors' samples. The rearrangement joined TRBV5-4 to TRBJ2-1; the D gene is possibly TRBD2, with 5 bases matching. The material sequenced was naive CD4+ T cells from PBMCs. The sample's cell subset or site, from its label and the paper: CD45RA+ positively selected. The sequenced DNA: TGTGCCAGCAGCTTGGTAGGAGGTGGAGAGCAGTTCTTC. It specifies CASSLVGGGEQFF.